This TCR beta chain was obtained from a study of T cells after yellow fever vaccination. Study outcomes and limitations: Compared with primary, the secondary response was weaker and peaked at day 5, not 15.

As TCR cDNA was made by 5'RACE template switching, a universal primer site and UMIs were added. TCRdb used MiXCR to reprocess the 5' RACE reads, holding one entry per CDR3 protein. The sample lists 300,000 to 350,000 distinct CDR3 sequences, 3.5% to 5% occurring once. The CDR3 extends over 15 amino acids. V was cut by 4 bases and J by 0 bases, with 10 bases left in between. Germline V gene data show CDR1 as LGHNT and CDR2 as FRNRAP. This clonotype was seen many times. What it binds is not known. Source: PBMCs, taken 15 days after the yellow fever booster vaccination. The clonotype originates from a man between 18 and 29 years old who received the YFV17D yellow fever vaccine. The chain has TRBV12-5 and TRBJ2-4; D is unclear. The CDR3 DNA reads TGTGCTAGTGGTTCCCCTACCCTAGCCAAAAACATTCAGTACTTC. It codes for CASGSPTLAKNIQYF.